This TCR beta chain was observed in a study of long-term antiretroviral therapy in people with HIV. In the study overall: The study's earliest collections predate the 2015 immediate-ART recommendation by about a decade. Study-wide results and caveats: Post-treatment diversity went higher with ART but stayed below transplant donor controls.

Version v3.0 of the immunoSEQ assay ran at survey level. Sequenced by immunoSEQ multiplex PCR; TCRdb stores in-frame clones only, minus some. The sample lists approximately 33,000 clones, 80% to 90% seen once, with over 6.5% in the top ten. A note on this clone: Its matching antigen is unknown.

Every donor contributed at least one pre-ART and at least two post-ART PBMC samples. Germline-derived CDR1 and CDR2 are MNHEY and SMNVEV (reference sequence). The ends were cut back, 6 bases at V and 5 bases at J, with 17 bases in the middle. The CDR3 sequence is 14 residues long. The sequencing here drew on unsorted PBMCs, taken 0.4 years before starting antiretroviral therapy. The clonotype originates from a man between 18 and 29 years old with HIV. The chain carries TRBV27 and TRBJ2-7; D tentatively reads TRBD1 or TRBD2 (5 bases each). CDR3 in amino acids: CASSLWGSFDEQYF. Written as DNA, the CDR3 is TGTGCCAGCAGCTTGTGGGGGAGTTTCGACGAGCAGTACTTC.